This passage covers 31 T cell receptor beta chains from one sample sequenced in a study of shared clonotypes between healthy human individuals. Generated by immunoSEQ multiplex PCR, the TCRdb table keeps only in-frame clones and is missing some. The sample carries more than 400,000 clones, over 70% recorded once. Material: PBMCs. The receptors stem from a woman aged 40 to 55 in good health. Some clones in this sample may be carry-over from other donors' samples.

On this clone: A far more abundant clone sits one base away, making this likely a read error. Other nucleotide sequences in the sample specify the same CDR3. The rearrangement links TRBV6-5 to TRBJ2-7; 7 bases fit TRBD1. Germline CDR1 reads MNHEY; CDR2 reads SVGAGI. J lost 3 bases, V lost 9 bases, and 5 bases had no gene match. The CDR3 has 12 residues. CDR3 in DNA: TGTGCCAGTAGTCGACAGGGCTACGAGCAGTACTTC. Protein sequence: CASSRQGYEQYF.

The chain combines TRBV28 with TRBJ2-7, with 8 bases fitting TRBD1. The junction had 6 bases not matched to a gene; V was cut back by 5 bases and J by 3 bases. The CDR3 contains 14 residues. CDR1 and CDR2 from the germline V gene are MDHEN and SYDVKM. The CDR3 protein is CASSADRAFYEQYF. The CDR3 nucleotides are TGTGCCAGCAGTGCGGACAGGGCCTTCTACGAGCAGTACTTC.

This chain uses TRBV5-1 with TRBJ2-7; 12 bases line up with TRBD2. Germline V lookup: CDR1 SGHRS, CDR2 YFSETQ. V lost 5 bases and J lost 6; bases outside the gene matches: 6. The length of the CDR3 is 14 residues. The CDR3: CASRWTSGKPEQYF. The CDR3 coding sequence is TGCGCCAGCAGATGGACTAGCGGGAAACCCGAGCAGTACTTC.

The rearrangement uses TRBV29-1 and TRBJ2-1; tentatively, D is TRBD1 (6 bases). Germline CDR1 SQVTM, CDR2 ANQGSEA. The CDR3 consists of 15 residues. Trimming removed 3 bases at V and 2 bases at J, with 14 bases between. CDR3 nucleotide sequence: TGCAGCGTTGATCGGGCAGGGGCCCCCTACAATGAGCAGTTCTTC. It encodes CSVDRAGAPYNEQFF.

The chain carries TRBV18 and TRBJ1-5, with 8 bases matching TRBD1. V dropped 3 bases and J dropped 0; count of bases not matched to a gene: 4. CDR1 and CDR2 from the germline V gene are KGHSH and LQKENI. The CDR3 loop spans 16 amino acids. CDR3 nucleotides: TGTGCCAGCTCACCCCAGGGGGCGGGTAGCAATCAGCCCCAGCATTTT. Protein: CASSPQGAGSNQPQHF.

Of note for this clone: Given a far larger clone just one base away, this is likely a sequencing read error. The chain employs TRBV19 and TRBJ1-2, with D maybe TRBD1 (5 bases). The germline gives CDR1 LNHDA, CDR2 SQIVND (reference sequence). Trimming took 4 bases from V and 10 from J, leaving 16 bases between them. The CDR3 totals 13 residues. CDR3 residues: CASSTDPQGDYTF. The CDR3 region has the DNA TGTGCCAGTAGTACGGATCCCCAGGGAGACTACACCTTC.

The chain combines TRBV6-5 with TRBJ2-6, with no clear D. The CDR3 sequence is 16 residues long. CDR1 and CDR2 (germline): MNHEY, SVGAGI. Trimming removed 2 bases at V and 0 bases at J, with 8 bases between. CDR3 region: CASSYNRNSGANVLTF. CDR3 bases: TGTGCCAGCAGTTACAACAGAAACTCTGGGGCCAACGTCCTGACTTTC.

This chain joins TRBV2 and TRBJ2-3; D unresolved. V was clipped by 7 bases and J by 5 bases, with 16 bases between them. Germline V gives CDR1 SNHLY, CDR2 FYNNEI. The CDR3 is made up of 14 amino acids. CDR3 region: CASIRQSIGDTQYF. The CDR3 nucleotides are TGTGCCAGCATCCGGCAATCAATAGGAGATACGCAGTATTTT.

The genes are TRBV5-4 and TRBJ1-3; no clear D gene. V dropped 3 bases and J dropped 1 base, with 5 bases sitting between them. The CDR3 length is 13 residues. Germline V gives CDR1 SGHNT, CDR2 YYREEE (reference sequence). The CDR3 DNA is TGTGCCAGCAGCTCTCGATCTGGAAACACCATATATTTT. Translation: CASSSRSGNTIYF. The variable domain in full, with the rest retrieved from reference TRBV5-4 and TRBJ1-3, is ETGVTQSPTHLIKTRGQQVTLRCSSQSGHNTVSWYQQALGQGPQFIFQYYREEENGRGNFPPRFSGLQFPNYSSELNVNALELDDSALYLCASSSRSGNTIYFGEGSWLTVV.

This clone was seen a single time. This chain joins TRBV28 and TRBJ1-3; D gene ambiguous. Trimming left V 3 bases short and J 0 bases short, with 6 bases between. Germline V gene sequence: CDR1 MDHEN, CDR2 SYDVKM. The CDR3 sequence is 14 residues long. The CDR3 spells CASSFTSSGNTIYF. CDR3 coding DNA: TGTGCCAGCAGTTTTACGAGCTCTGGAAACACCATATATTTT.

This clone was seen a handful of times. A read error is likely here: a far larger clone is one base away. The rearrangement joins TRBV25-1 to TRBJ1-1; TRBD1 agrees at 9 bases. Germline V gene data show CDR1 as MGHDK and CDR2 as SYGVNS. The CDR3 length is 13 residues. CDR3 bases: TGTGCCAAACAGGGGGCGAGAAGCACTGAAGCTTCCTTT. Amino acid sequence: CAKQGARSTEASF.

With regard to this clone: A far larger clone is one nucleotide away, so this likely arose from a read error. The chain uses TRBV4-2 and TRBJ1-2; D unresolved. From germline, CDR1 is LGHNA and CDR2 YNFKEQ. CDR3 length: 12 amino acids. V was shortened by 8 bases and J by 3 bases, with 10 bases between the two germline ends. The DNA of the CDR3 is TGTGCCAGCTCGCGGGAATACTATGGCTACACCTTC. Translation gives CASSREYYGYTF.

The CDR3 DNA sequence: TGTGCCAGCAGGAAAGGATTAAGACGGGGAAGCAATCAGCCCCAGCATTTT. This sequence encodes CASRKGLRRGSNQPQHF. The chain joins TRBV28 to TRBJ1-5; D is unclear. The ends were cut back, 6 bases at V and 1 base at J, with 19 bases in the middle. CDR1 MDHEN and CDR2 SYDVKM come from the germline V gene. This CDR3 comprises 17 residues.

This clone was seen once. CDR3 loop: CASSMDRAEKLFF. CDR3 DNA sequence: TGTGCCAGCAGCATGGACAGGGCGGAAAAACTGTTTTTT. The chain uses TRBV6-5 and TRBJ1-4; 8 positions match TRBD1. In germline, CDR1 is MNHEY, CDR2 SVGAGI. The CDR3 sequence is 13 residues long. The V segment lost 6 bases and the J segment 8 bases; nucleotides outside the gene matches: 5.

The rearrangement uses TRBV28 and TRBJ2-1; possible D gene TRBD1, 6 bases. The CDR3 runs 12 residues. Trimming left V 5 bases short and J 13 bases short, with 15 bases between. Germline values: CDR1 MDHEN, CDR2 SYDVKM. Written as DNA, the CDR3 is TGTGCCAGCAGTCTCATGAGGGGACATCAGTTCTTC. Translated, it gives CASSLMRGHQFF. Supplemented by reference TRBV28 and TRBJ2-1, the full variable domain reads DVKVTQSSRYLVKRTGEKVFLECVQDMDHENMFWYRQDPGLGLRLIYFSYDVKMKEKGDIPEGYSVSREKKERFSLILESASTNQTSMYLCASSLMRGHQFFGPGTRLTVL.

As for this clone: Given a much more abundant clone one base away, this may be a read error. The chain employs TRBV15 and TRBJ1-3; 8 bases line up with TRBD1. Germline-derived CDR1 and CDR2 are LNHNV and YYDKDF (reference sequence). J lost 0 bases, V lost 3 bases, and 4 bases had no gene match. The CDR3 contains 16 residues. The CDR3 sequence: CATSRDRVFSGNTIYF. CDR3 DNA sequence: TGTGCCACCAGCAGGGACAGGGTATTCTCTGGAAACACCATATATTTT.

The chain carries TRBV7-6 and TRBJ1-3, with D unresolved. V was clipped by 4 bases and J by 4 bases, with 5 bases between them. Germline-derived CDR1 and CDR2 are SGHVS and FNYEAQ. CDR3 length: 12 amino acids. CDR3 sequence reads: CASSSHGNTIYF. CDR3 nucleotides: TGTGCCAGCAGCTCTCACGGAAACACCATATATTTT.

The chain has TRBV18 and TRBJ2-2; TRBD2 matches at 9 bases. V lost 4 bases to trimming and J lost 0 bases; unmatched junction nucleotides: 0. Germline CDR1 KGHSH, CDR2 LQKENI. This CDR3 region has 15 residues. CDR3 protein: CASSLAGANTGELFF. CDR3 coding DNA: TGTGCCAGCTCACTAGCGGGAGCGAACACCGGGGAGCTGTTTTTT.

The chain uses TRBV6-6 and TRBJ2-1; 7 bases fit TRBD2. The germline gives CDR1 MNHNY, CDR2 SVGAGI (reference sequence). CDR3 size: 14 residues. J was trimmed by 5 bases and V by 5 bases; bases with no gene match: 6. CDR3 sequence: CASSPLAVNNEQFF. The CDR3 nucleotides are TGTGCCAGCAGTCCCCTAGCGGTTAACAATGAGCAGTTCTTC.

This clone is a singleton in its sample. The chain uses TRBV5-5 and TRBJ1-1, with D possibly TRBD1 on 5 matching bases. V was cut by 0 bases and J by 7 bases, with 16 bases left in between. Looked up from germline, CDR1 is SGHKS and CDR2 is YYEKEE (reference sequence). The CDR3 runs 15 residues. CDR3 region: CASSLVHGHDVEAFF. CDR3 DNA sequence: TGTGCCAGCAGCTTGGTGCACGGACACGACGTTGAAGCTTTCTTT. The complete variable domain, with remaining parts taken from reference TRBV5-5 and TRBJ1-1, reads DAGVTQSPTHLIKTRGQQVTLRCSPISGHKSVSWYQQVLGQGPQFIFQYYEKEERGRGNFPDRFSARQFPNYSSELNVNALLLGDSALYLCASSLVHGHDVEAFFGQGTRLTVV.

The CDR3 reads CASGLAGGPYEQYF. CDR3 in DNA: TGTGCCAGCGGGCTAGCGGGGGGCCCTTACGAGCAGTACTTC. The chain joins TRBV7-9 to TRBJ2-7; 11 bases align to TRBD2. In germline, CDR1 is SEHNR, CDR2 FQNEAQ (reference sequence). With 8 bases clipped from V and 4 bases from J, the junction kept 7 bases outside the gene matches. This CDR3 comprises 14 residues.

Concerning this clone: A far larger clone is a single base away, which makes a read error likely. The V call is TRBV2, the J call TRBJ1-1, with D possibly matching TRBD1 (5 bases). Trimming shortened V by 6 bases and J by 4 bases, and 21 bases separated the two germline ends. CDR3 length: 16 residues. Germline V gene lookup returns CDR1 SNHLY and CDR2 FYNNEI. This chain's CDR3 is CASSERRGSQPTEAFF. The CDR3 DNA reads as TGTGCCAGCAGCGAGAGGCGGGGCAGCCAACCCACTGAAGCTTTCTTT. The full variable domain, with the rest looked up from reference TRBV2 and TRBJ1-1, is EPEVTQTPSHQVTQMGQEVILRCVPISNHLYFYWYRQILGQKVEFLVSFYNNEISEKSEIFDDQFSVERPDGSNFTLKIRSTKLEDSAMYFCASSERRGSQPTEAFFGQGTRLTVV.

The chain carries TRBV5-1 and TRBJ1-4, with unresolved D. Trimming took 4 bases from V and 0 from J, leaving 10 bases between them. Germline CDR1 is SGHRS and CDR2 is YFSETQ. The length of the CDR3 is 15 residues. Here the CDR3 DNA reads TGCGCCAGCAGCCCATCATACTCAACTAATGAAAAACTGTTTTTT. It is translated as CASSPSYSTNEKLFF.

The chain carries TRBV6-4 and TRBJ2-1; D may be TRBD2 (5 bases). Trimming took off 0 bases at V and 4 bases at J, with 10 bases between the two ends. This CDR3 region has 15 residues. Germline CDR1 is MRHNA and CDR2 is SNTAGT. The CDR3 reads CASSDSGSLYNEQFF. In DNA, the CDR3 is TGTGCCAGCAGTGACTCGGGGAGTCTGTACAATGAGCAGTTCTTC.

This clone has just one count. The CDR3 does not close with the conserved phenylalanine or tryptophan, likely indicating a read error. V gene TRBV28 combines with J gene TRBJ2-4; D not certain. Trimming took 3 bases from V and 3 from J, leaving 18 bases between them. This CDR3 spans 17 amino acids. From germline, CDR1 is MDHEN and CDR2 SYDVKM. This CDR3 is CASSLFRHGRSKNIQYL. Written as DNA, the CDR3 is TGTGCCAGCAGTTTGTTTCGACATGGCCGAAGCAAAAACATTCAGTACCTC.

The V and J genes are TRBV4-2 and TRBJ1-5; 7 bases are a match to TRBD1. The ends lost 4 bases at V and 3 bases at J; junction bases unmatched: 6. CDR1 and CDR2 (germline): LGHNA, YNFKEQ. This CDR3 is built from 15 residues. The CDR3 DNA is TGTGCCAGCAGCCGAGGGGGCGAAGTCAATCAGCCCCAGCATTTT. The encoded protein is CASSRGGEVNQPQHF.

This clone was counted only a few times. The chain joins TRBV7-2 to TRBJ2-7, with D possibly TRBD1 on 5 matching bases. CDR1 and CDR2 (germline): SGHTA, FQGNSA. V was cut by 5 bases and J by 1 base, with 18 bases left in between. The CDR3 extends over 16 amino acids. The CDR3 sequence is CASSRRGGGSSYEQYF. The DNA of the CDR3 is TGTGCCAGCAGCCGTAGGGGCGGTGGATCATCCTACGAGCAGTACTTC.

The chain employs TRBV27 and TRBJ2-7, with D tentatively TRBD1 or TRBD2 (5 bases each). V gave up 2 bases and J gave up 2 bases, with 13 bases separating them. The CDR3 runs to 15 residues. The germline CDR1 and CDR2 sequences are MNHEY and SMNVEV (reference sequence). The CDR3: CASSLQAGTTYEQYF. The CDR3 region has the DNA TGTGCCAGCAGTTTACAGGCAGGGACGACCTACGAGCAGTACTTC.

The CDR3 sequence: CASSGPDRDTQYF. CDR3 nucleotides: TGTGCCAGCAGCGGACCGGACAGGGATACGCAGTATTTT. The gene calls are TRBV7-3 and TRBJ2-3; TRBD1 matches 7 bases. Germline loops: CDR1 SGHTA, CDR2 FQGTGA. With V trimmed by 5 bases and J by 6 bases, 5 bases remained unmatched. The CDR3 has 13 amino acids.

Details on this clone: A far larger clone is off by one base, so a read error is likely. Other DNA sequences within the sample encode an identical CDR3. The rearrangement links TRBV5-4 to TRBJ2-5, with 7 bases matching TRBD1. The CDR3 is 13 residues long. In germline, CDR1 is SGHNT, CDR2 YYREEE (reference sequence). V lost 4 bases to trimming and J lost 2 bases; unmatched junction nucleotides: 2. The CDR3, as DNA: TGTGCCAGCAGCCGGGACAGACAAGAGACCCAGTACTTC. It yields the protein CASSRDRQETQYF.

This clone was detected only once. The chain recombines TRBV4-1 with TRBJ2-3, with 7 bases matching TRBD2. The V gene end was trimmed by 0 bases and the J gene end by 0 bases; junction bases not matched to a gene: 12. The V gene's germline CDR1 is MGHRA and CDR2 YSYEKL. This CDR3 has 19 residues. In DNA, the CDR3 is TGCGCCAGCAGCCAAGAGTTCGCGGGAGATTTTAGTAGCACAGATACGCAGTATTTT. This gives the protein CASSQEFAGDFSSTDTQYF.